This passage covers 17 T cell receptor beta chains from one sample sequenced in a study of OX40 agonist ivuxolimab in advanced cancers. TCRdb's table, derived via immunoSEQ multiplex PCR, lists solely in-frame clones and lacks some. The sample holds fewer than 90,000 clones; around 90% are singletons and the top ten take 2.5%. This specimen consisted of CD4+ or CD8+ T cells sorted from blood, obtained in a trial of the OX40 agonist ivuxolimab. These receptors all stem from an adult with an advanced solid tumor such as melanoma, head and neck, liver or kidney cancer.

This chain uses TRBV6-4 with TRBJ1-3; a possible D gene is TRBD1 (5 bases). CDR3 length: 14 amino acids. Germline CDR1 reads MRHNA; CDR2 reads SNTAGT. Deletions cut 8 bases from V and 3 bases from J, with 14 bases between. Written as DNA, the CDR3 is TGTGCCAGCGTTTGGGGGGTGTATGGAAACACCATATATTTT. Protein: CASVWGVYGNTIYF.

The chain recombines TRBV6-5 with TRBJ1-2; D call uncertain. Germline CDR1 MNHEY, CDR2 SVGAGI. The CDR3 contains 14 residues. The V end was cut by 2 bases, the J end by 7 bases, with 14 bases between. This CDR3 reads CASSYVPPTGGYTF. The CDR3 DNA sequence: TGTGCCAGCAGTTACGTGCCCCCTACGGGTGGCTACACCTTC.

This clone has a handful of counts. J is TRBJ1-5 and V is TRBV5-8; D remains ambiguous. Per germline, CDR1 SGHTS and CDR2 YDEGEE. This CDR3 region has 11 residues. The V and J ends lost 7 bases and 6 bases respectively, with 8 bases between them. The CDR3 coding sequence is TGTGCCAGCCTCTCGGGTCAGCCCCAGCATTTT. Protein sequence: CASLSGQPQHF.

This rearrangement joins TRBV5-1 to TRBJ1-6, with 11 bases identical to TRBD1. This CDR3 spans 15 amino acids. The germline CDR1 and CDR2 sequences are SGHRS and YFSETQ. J lost 9 bases, V lost 5 bases, and 7 bases had no gene match. In nucleotides, the CDR3 is TGCGCCAGCAGAGTTGGGACAGGGGGTTCTTCACCCCTCCACTTT. Its translation: CASRVGTGGSSPLHF. The variable domain in full, with the rest retrieved from reference TRBV5-1 and TRBJ1-6, is KAGVTQTPRYLIKTRGQQVTLSCSPISGHRSVSWYQQTPGQGLQFLFEYFSETQRNKGNFPGRFSGRQFSNSRSEMNVSTLELGDSALYLCASRVGTGGSSPLHFGNGTRLTVT.

This clone was counted only a few times. The V and J genes are TRBV4-1 and TRBJ1-1; D possibly corresponds to TRBD1 (6 bases). This CDR3 is 13 amino acids long. V was pared by 0 bases and J by 14 bases, with 16 bases between. Per the germline V gene, CDR1 is MGHRA and CDR2 is YSYEKL. The chain's CDR3 is CASSQDLEGGRFF. The CDR3 region has the DNA TGCGCCAGCAGCCAAGATCTCGAAGGGGGACGCTTCTTT.

This clone was seen once. This chain links TRBV30 with TRBJ2-7; 8 nucleotides agree with TRBD1. The V segment lost 6 bases and the J segment 2 bases; nucleotides outside the gene matches: 3. The germline CDR1 and CDR2 sequences are GTSNPN and SVGIG (reference sequence). The CDR3 spans 12 residues. This CDR3 reads CACLTGAYEQYF. The CDR3 DNA reads as TGTGCCTGTTTGACAGGGGCCTACGAGCAGTACTTC.

This clone was seen more than once but under ten times. Written as DNA, the CDR3 is TGTGCCAGCAGCTTCGCAGGGGCACATGAGCAGTTCTTC. Amino acids: CASSFAGAHEQFF. The rearrangement uses TRBV7-2 and TRBJ2-1, with D possibly TRBD1 on 6 matching bases. Germline CDR1 and CDR2: SGHTA and FQGNSA. V was cut by 3 bases and J by 8 bases, with 11 bases left in between. CDR3 length: 13 residues.

A single count supports this clone. V gene TRBV28 combines with J gene TRBJ1-6; D is unresolved. Trimming took 6 bases from V and 0 from J, leaving 15 bases between them. Germline V lookup: CDR1 MDHEN, CDR2 SYDVKM. The length of the CDR3 is 17 residues. The CDR3 region has the DNA TGTGCCAGCAGCTCGCCGGGTCTGAGCTCCTATAATTCACCCCTCCACTTT. Encoded protein: CASSSPGLSSYNSPLHF.

About this clone itself: The same CDR3 can be traced to other DNA sequences in this sample. The chain uses TRBV6-6 and TRBJ2-3; D uncertain. This CDR3 is built from 11 residues. CDR1 and CDR2 (germline): MNHNY, SVGAGI (reference sequence). Trimming pared 6 bases from V and 2 bases from J, leaving 3 bases between. The CDR3 loop is CASRTTDTQYF. The CDR3 nucleotides are TGTGCCAGCAGGACCACAGATACGCAGTATTTT.

V usage is TRBV7-2 and J usage is TRBJ2-7; D is possibly TRBD2 (6 bases). The ends were cut back, 1 base at V and 3 bases at J, with 13 bases in the middle. The CDR3 has 15 amino acids. Germline CDR1 is SGHTA and CDR2 is FQGNSA. The DNA for the CDR3 is TGTGCCAGCAGCTTAGATGGGCAGGGAGGCTACGAGCAGTACTTC. Its protein product is CASSLDGQGGYEQYF.

The chain couples TRBV5-4 to TRBJ2-2; D uncertain. Germline assignment: CDR1 SGHNT and CDR2 YYREEE (reference sequence). V was clipped by 1 base and J by 0 bases, with 7 bases between them. The CDR3 consists of 15 residues. The CDR3 region is CASSLTLANTGELFF. CDR3 in DNA: TGTGCCAGCAGCTTGACCCTCGCGAACACCGGGGAGCTGTTTTTT.

This chain joins TRBV28 and TRBJ1-1; D unclear. The V and J ends lost 2 bases and 5 bases respectively, with 18 bases between them. This CDR3 region has 16 residues. Germline loops: CDR1 MDHEN, CDR2 SYDVKM. The CDR3 is CASSLSGIDSPTEAFF. The CDR3 DNA follows: TGTGCCAGCAGTTTAAGTGGGATCGATTCCCCAACTGAAGCTTTCTTT.

This chain uses TRBV5-4 with TRBJ2-3, with D perhaps TRBD2 (6 bases). The ends were cut back, 1 base at V and 4 bases at J, with 16 bases in the middle. The CDR3 sequence is 16 residues long. In germline, CDR1 is SGHNT, CDR2 YYREEE (reference sequence). CDR3 in DNA: TGTGCCAGCAGCTTGTCCCGATCAGGAGGGGCAGATACGCAGTATTTT. Translating gives CASSLSRSGGADTQYF.

This chain uses TRBV6-6 with TRBJ2-7, with 8 bases identical to TRBD2. The CDR3 extends over 13 amino acids. V shed 5 bases, J shed 5 bases, and the junction held 5 bases outside the gene matches. Germline values: CDR1 MNHNY, CDR2 SVGAGI (reference sequence). Written as DNA, the CDR3 is TGTGCCAGCAGTCGGGGGGGGAGCCACGAGCAGTACGTC. Translation gives CASSRGGSHEQYV.

J is TRBJ2-1 and V is TRBV5-1; D is perhaps TRBD1 (6 bases). The CDR3 loop spans 15 amino acids. Trimming stripped 0 bases from V and 5 bases from J, with 12 bases between. Germline values: CDR1 SGHRS, CDR2 YFSETQ. CDR3 in DNA: TGCGCCAGCAGCTTGGGTGGGGGCGCCCACAATGAGCAGTTCTTC. Translated, it gives CASSLGGGAHNEQFF.

The CDR3 protein is CAWSVSEGPYEQYF. DNA of the CDR3: TGTGCCTGGAGTGTTTCCGAGGGCCCCTACGAGCAGTACTTC. The chain links TRBV30 to TRBJ2-7; a weak D match, TRBD2 (5 bases). CDR3 length: 14 amino acids. The germline gives CDR1 GTSNPN, CDR2 SVGIG (reference sequence). Deletions cut 0 bases from V and 2 bases from J, with 11 bases between.

The CDR3 DNA reads as TGTGCCAGCAGCGTAGAGGGGTACGGGAATTCACCCCTCCACTTT. The encoded protein is CASSVEGYGNSPLHF. This rearrangement joins TRBV9 to TRBJ1-6, with D possibly TRBD1 on 5 matching bases. CDR1 and CDR2 from the germline V gene are SGDLS and YYNGEE. This CDR3 is built from 15 residues. V was clipped by 0 bases and J by 7 bases, with 11 bases between them.